This entry lists 25 T cell receptor beta chains sequenced from one sample in a study of blood T cell repertoires in COVID-19. Assay used: immunoSEQ multiplex PCR; TCRdb lists only in-frame clones, some missing. This table has about 290,000 clones, approximately 91% appearing once. Sample: PBMCs or T cells enriched from blood (not recorded which). The receptors shown here come from a woman aged 40-49 years who had recovered from COVID-19.

V usage is TRBV7-9 and J usage is TRBJ2-7; 7 bases map to TRBD1. Germline CDR1 SEHNR, CDR2 FQNEAQ (reference sequence). CDR3 length: 18 residues. Unmatched junction bases numbered 15, after V lost 1 base and J lost 3 bases. The CDR3 protein is CASSLEGITPGQLYEQYF. DNA of the CDR3: TGTGCCAGCAGCTTAGAGGGAATCACGCCGGGACAGCTCTACGAGCAGTACTTC.

This sequence joins TRBV19 and TRBJ1-6; D may be TRBD1 (6 bases). CDR1 LNHDA and CDR2 SQIVND come from the germline V gene (reference sequence). The CDR3 sequence is 16 residues long. V lost 4 bases to trimming and J lost 10 bases, with 20 bases between them. The CDR3 DNA reads TGTGCCAGTAGTACGACGCCGACAGGTCTTTTCTCACCCCTCCACTTT. This encodes CASSTTPTGLFSPLHF.

As to this clone: Because the CDR3 is missing its conserved closing phenylalanine or tryptophan, this is likely a read error. The DNA is omitted, as the CDR3 cannot be located on it reliably, and the CDR3 follows TCRdb's listing. This chain links TRBV7-3 with TRBJ2-3; the D call of TRBD1 is as the table states it, not checked on the DNA. The CDR3 length is 8 residues, termini included. Germline V lookup: CDR1 SGHTA, CDR2 FQGTGA. The CDR3 reads CASSTGTS.

The table lists this clone with a count of one. The chain uses TRBV25-1 and TRBJ2-1; 10 bases agree with TRBD2. This CDR3 spans 15 amino acids. Per the germline V gene, CDR1 is MGHDK and CDR2 is SYGVNS. V trimming: 4 bases; J trimming: 3 bases; junction bases outside the gene matches: 3. CDR3 amino acids: CASSVLAGDYNEQFF. DNA of the CDR3: TGTGCCAGCAGTGTGCTAGCGGGGGACTACAATGAGCAGTTCTTC.

V is TRBV20-1 and J is TRBJ2-3; D unclear. Germline CDR1 is DFQATT and CDR2 is SNEGSKA (reference sequence). This CDR3 contains 13 residues. Trimming removed 3 bases from V and 0 bases from J, with 7 bases in between. CDR3 bases: TGCAGTGCTAGTATCTTTAGCACAGATACGCAGTATTTT. This encodes CSASIFSTDTQYF.

The chain is built from TRBV30 and TRBJ1-5; 8 positions match TRBD1. CDR3 size: 16 residues. Germline lookup yields CDR1 GTSNPN and CDR2 SVGIG (reference sequence). Unmatched junction bases numbered 8, after V lost 4 bases and J lost 0 bases. The CDR3 loop is CAWNEAGGFSNQPQHF. CDR3 nucleotides: TGTGCCTGGAACGAGGCAGGGGGCTTTAGCAATCAGCCCCAGCATTTT.

The chain couples TRBV20-1 to TRBJ1-2; no clear D gene. V lost 3 bases and J 9 bases, leaving 11 bases between the germline ends. The CDR3 is made up of 11 amino acids. In germline, CDR1 is DFQATT, CDR2 SNEGSKA (reference sequence). Written as DNA, the CDR3 is TGCAGTGCTAGTCCCCAGGCCAGCTACACCTTC. Encoded protein: CSASPQASYTF.

The chain joins TRBV5-1 to TRBJ2-5, with 12 bases that match TRBD2. CDR3 length: 16 amino acids. V gave up 1 base and J gave up 1 base; unmatched junction bases: 2. The germline CDR1 and CDR2 sequences are SGHRS and YFSETQ. The CDR3 region is CASSLTSGGRQETQYF. The CDR3 DNA sequence: TGCGCCAGCAGCTTGACTAGCGGGGGGCGCCAAGAGACCCAGTACTTC. Filled out from reference TRBV5-1 and TRBJ2-5, the complete variable domain reads KAGVTQTPRYLIKTRGQQVTLSCSPISGHRSVSWYQQTPGQGLQFLFEYFSETQRNKGNFPGRFSGRQFSNSRSEMNVSTLELGDSALYLCASSLTSGGRQETQYFGPGTRLLVL.

This clone has a single count. The CDR3 loop reads CATAAGPSGNTIYF. In DNA, the CDR3 is TGTGCCACCGCTGCGGGCCCCTCTGGAAACACCATATATTTT. The chain is built from TRBV18 and TRBJ1-3; D ambiguous. The CDR3 runs 14 residues. V was pared by 10 bases and J by 0 bases, with 13 bases between. CDR1 and CDR2 (germline): KGHSH, LQKENI.

The chain combines TRBV4-1 with TRBJ1-3, with TRBD1 as a possible D gene (5 bases). The CDR3 runs to 15 residues. The V gene's germline CDR1 is MGHRA and CDR2 YSYEKL. Trimming took 1 base from V and 2 from J, leaving 9 bases between them. The CDR3 loop is CASSQVAGPGNTIYF. The CDR3 coding sequence is TGCGCCAGCAGCCAAGTCGCAGGGCCTGGAAACACCATATATTTT.

This CDR3 is CAWSTRGYTEAFF. Written as DNA, the CDR3 is TGTGCCTGGAGTACCAGGGGATACACTGAAGCTTTCTTT. J is TRBJ1-1 and V is TRBV30; D might be TRBD1 (6 bases). The CDR3 has 13 residues. CDR1 GTSNPN and CDR2 SVGIG come from the germline V gene (reference sequence). V lost 2 bases and J lost 3, with 10 bases in between.

Concerning this clone: An end of the junction does not agree with germline; a read error may underlie this. The rearrangement joins TRBV30 to TRBJ1-2; 7 bases align to TRBD1. The CDR3 is 16 amino acids. Germline V gene data show CDR1 as GTSNPN and CDR2 as SVGIG (reference sequence). CDR3: CAWSATRGTAVLLFPF. The DNA of the CDR3 is TGTGCCTGGAGTGCTACCAGAGGGACAGCCGTACTCCTATTCCCCTTC.

This chain uses TRBV7-9 with TRBJ1-2; no definite D call. CDR1 SEHNR and CDR2 FQNEAQ come from the germline V gene (reference sequence). V dropped 4 bases and J dropped 8 bases, with 17 bases sitting between them. CDR3 length: 14 amino acids. The CDR3 spells CASSSPYGSEGYTF. In nucleotides, the CDR3 is TGTGCCAGCAGCTCCCCTTATGGGTCGGAGGGCTACACCTTC. Drawing the rest from reference TRBV7-9 and TRBJ1-2, the complete variable domain is DTGVSQNPRHKITKRGQNVTFRCDPISEHNRLYWYRQTLGQGPEFLTYFQNEAQLEKSRLLSDRFSAERPKGSFSTLEIQRTEQGDSAMYLCASSSPYGSEGYTFGSGTRLTVV.

The rearrangement joins TRBV27 to TRBJ2-2; 10 bases match TRBD2. The ends lost 6 bases at V and 5 bases at J; junction bases unmatched: 9. This CDR3 contains 16 residues. Germline V gene lookup returns CDR1 MNHEY and CDR2 SMNVEV (reference sequence). The CDR3: CASRKRGGSETGELFF. Written as DNA, the CDR3 is TGTGCCAGCAGGAAGCGGGGGGGCAGTGAAACCGGGGAGCTGTTTTTT.

A few counts support this clone. The DNA for the CDR3 is TGTGCCAGCAGGGCACAAGGGGTCTATAGCAATCAGCCCCAGCATTTT. Translation: CASRAQGVYSNQPQHF. The chain links TRBV2 to TRBJ1-5; D might be TRBD1 (5 bases). The CDR3 spans 16 residues. The V gene lost 6 bases and the J gene lost 0 bases, with 15 bases spanning the gap. Germline-derived CDR1 and CDR2 are SNHLY and FYNNEI.

V and J are TRBV19 and TRBJ1-2; 7 nucleotides align to TRBD1. CDR1 is LNHDA, CDR2 SQIVND, per germline (reference sequence). There are 15 residues in the CDR3. V was pared by 4 bases and J by 2 bases, with 7 bases of the junction left unmatched. CDR3 nucleotides: TGTGCCAGTAGTAGACCGGGACAGAGAAACTATGGCTACACCTTC. This sequence encodes CASSRPGQRNYGYTF.

The chain carries TRBV6-5 and TRBJ1-6; 8 bases fit TRBD1. The junction had 3 bases not matched to a gene; V was cut back by 4 bases and J by 4 bases. The germline V gene encodes CDR1 MNHEY and CDR2 SVGAGI. The CDR3 runs 15 residues. CDR3 DNA: TGTGCCAGCAGTTTGCAGGGGGCGTATAATTCACCCCTCCACTTT. Its translation: CASSLQGAYNSPLHF.

This chain connects TRBV27 to TRBJ2-7; 14 bases align to TRBD2. The CDR3 covers 17 residues. V lost 6 bases, J lost 1 base, and 8 bases stayed unmatched. Germline V gives CDR1 MNHEY, CDR2 SMNVEV (reference sequence). The CDR3: CASSQRLAGGFSYEQYF. The DNA for the CDR3 is TGTGCCAGCAGCCAAAGACTAGCGGGAGGGTTTTCCTACGAGCAGTACTTC.

This sequence joins TRBV19 and TRBJ1-6; maybe TRBD1 (5 bases). The CDR3 has 14 residues. V gave up 4 bases and J gave up 7 bases, with 11 bases separating them. CDR1 and CDR2 from the germline V gene are LNHDA and SQIVND (reference sequence). DNA of the CDR3: TGTGCCAGTAGTAGCTCAGGGCGAAATTCACCCCTCCACTTT. Translated, it gives CASSSSGRNSPLHF.

The rearrangement links TRBV5-6 to TRBJ2-2; 11 positions match TRBD1. J lost 6 bases, V lost 4 bases, and 11 bases had no gene match. The CDR3 is 17 amino acids. Germline-derived CDR1 and CDR2 are SGHDT and YYEEEE. The CDR3 region has the DNA TGTGCCAGCAGCAAACAGCTGGGACAGGGGGACCCCGGGGAGCTGTTTTTT. Translated, it gives CASSKQLGQGDPGELFF.

J is TRBJ1-1 and V is TRBV5-5; 8 nucleotides line up with TRBD1. This CDR3 has 14 amino acids. V shed 2 bases and J 7 bases; nucleotides not matched to a gene: 7. Looked up from germline, CDR1 is SGHKS and CDR2 is YYEKEE (reference sequence). CDR3 bases: TGTGCCAGCAGCTTCAGGGGGCGAAACGGTGAAGCTTTCTTT. It encodes CASSFRGRNGEAFF.

The chain uses TRBV5-1 and TRBJ2-2, with 7 bases matching TRBD2. The CDR3 loop spans 15 amino acids. V shed 3 bases and J 5 bases; nucleotides not matched to a gene: 7. CDR1 is SGHRS and CDR2 is YFSETQ in the germline V gene. The chain's CDR3 is CASSSGPGGTGELFF. In nucleotides, the CDR3 is TGCGCCAGCAGCTCGGGTCCCGGGGGGACCGGGGAGCTGTTTTTT.

This rearrangement joins TRBV5-1 to TRBJ2-5; a possible D gene is TRBD2 (6 bases). Germline lookup yields CDR1 SGHRS and CDR2 YFSETQ. V was shortened by 4 bases and J by 5 bases, with 18 bases between the two germline ends. The CDR3 sequence is 15 residues long. The chain's CDR3 is CASSQNGGLGETQYF. The CDR3 DNA sequence: TGCGCCAGCAGCCAGAACGGGGGTTTAGGGGAGACCCAGTACTTC.

The rearrangement uses TRBV5-1 and TRBJ2-3, with D possibly matching TRBD2 (6 bases). This CDR3 contains 17 residues. V gave up 2 bases and J gave up 2 bases, with 18 bases separating them. Germline V gene sequence: CDR1 SGHRS, CDR2 YFSETQ. The CDR3 DNA reads as TGCGCCAGCAGCTTTCAGGGCGGGGTTCTATTCACAGATACGCAGTATTTT. Encoded protein: CASSFQGGVLFTDTQYF.

Only one count was recorded for this clone. The V and J genes are TRBV15 and TRBJ2-1, with D maybe TRBD1 (6 bases). V was clipped by 3 bases and J by 8 bases, with 20 bases between them. CDR3 length: 16 residues. Germline CDR1 is LNHNV and CDR2 is YYDKDF (reference sequence). DNA for the CDR3: TGTGCCACCAGCAGTTCTCAGGACAGTCAGGTCGATGAGCAGTTCTTC. As protein: CATSSSQDSQVDEQFF.